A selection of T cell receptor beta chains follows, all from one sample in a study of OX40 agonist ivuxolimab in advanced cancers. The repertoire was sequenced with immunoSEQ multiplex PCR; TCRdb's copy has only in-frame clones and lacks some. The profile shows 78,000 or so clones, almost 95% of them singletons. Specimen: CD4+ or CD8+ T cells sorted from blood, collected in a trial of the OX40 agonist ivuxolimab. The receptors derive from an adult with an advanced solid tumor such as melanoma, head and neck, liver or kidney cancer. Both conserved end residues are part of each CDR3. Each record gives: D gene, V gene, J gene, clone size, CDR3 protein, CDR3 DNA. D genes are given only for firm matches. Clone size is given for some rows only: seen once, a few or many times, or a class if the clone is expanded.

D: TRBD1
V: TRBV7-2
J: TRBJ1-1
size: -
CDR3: CASSLARPGGNTEAFF
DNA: TGTGCCAGCAGCTTAGCTAGGCCAGGGGGCAACACTGAAGCTTTCTTT

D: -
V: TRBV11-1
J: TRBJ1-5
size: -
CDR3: CASSLAENQPQHF
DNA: TGTGCCAGCAGCTTAGCCGAAAATCAGCCCCAGCATTTT

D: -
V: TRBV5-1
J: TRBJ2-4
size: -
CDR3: CASSLGDLAKNIQYF
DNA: TGCGCCAGCAGCTTAGGTGACCTAGCCAAAAACATTCAGTACTTC

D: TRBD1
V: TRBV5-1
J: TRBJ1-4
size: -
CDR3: CASSLDNTGGTNEKLFF
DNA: TGCGCCAGCAGCTTGGATAATACAGGGGGCACTAATGAAAAACTGTTTTTT

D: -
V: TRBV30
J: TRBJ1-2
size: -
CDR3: CAWSPFGTALYGYTF
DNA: TGTGCCTGGAGTCCCTTTGGAACGGCTCTCTATGGCTACACCTTC

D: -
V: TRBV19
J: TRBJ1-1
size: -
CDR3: CASSIRGPPAEAFF
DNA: TGTGCCAGTAGTATTCGGGGACCCCCAGCTGAAGCTTTCTTT

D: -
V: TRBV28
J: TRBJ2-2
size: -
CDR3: CASRQPNTGELFF
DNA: TGTGCCAGCAGACAGCCGAACACCGGGGAGCTGTTTTTT

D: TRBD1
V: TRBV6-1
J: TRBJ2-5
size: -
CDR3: CASTPGQQETQYF
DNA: TGTGCCAGCACCCCGGGACAGCAAGAGACCCAGTACTTC

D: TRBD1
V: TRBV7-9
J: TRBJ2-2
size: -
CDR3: CASSPRTGRGTGELFF
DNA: TGTGCCAGCAGCCCCCGGACAGGGCGGGGCACCGGGGAGCTGTTTTTT

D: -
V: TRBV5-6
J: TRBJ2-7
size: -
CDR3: CASSLGQGIYEQYF
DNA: TGTGCCAGCAGCTTGGGGCAGGGTATTTACGAGCAGTACTTC

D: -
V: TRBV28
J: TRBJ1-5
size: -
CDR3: CASHYGTSSNQPQHF
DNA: TGTGCCAGCCATTACGGGACCAGTAGCAATCAGCCCCAGCATTTT

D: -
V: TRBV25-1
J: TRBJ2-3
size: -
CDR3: CASSAGDTQYF
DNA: TGTGCCAGCAGTGCAGGAGATACGCAGTATTTT

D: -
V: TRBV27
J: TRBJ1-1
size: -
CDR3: CASSPVLRGTEAFF
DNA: TGTGCCAGCAGTCCCGTTTTAAGGGGCACTGAAGCTTTCTTT

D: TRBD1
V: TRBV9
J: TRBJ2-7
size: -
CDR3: CASSVGPTGQVYEQYF
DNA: TGTGCCAGCAGCGTAGGCCCGACAGGGCAGGTCTACGAGCAGTACTTC

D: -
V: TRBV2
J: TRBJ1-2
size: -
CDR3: CASRPDRSDGYTF
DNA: TGTGCCAGCCGGCCGGACAGATCTGATGGCTACACCTTC

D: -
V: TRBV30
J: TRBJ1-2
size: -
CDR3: CAWIPSPGPYGYTF
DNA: TGTGCCTGGATCCCCTCGCCAGGGCCCTATGGCTACACCTTC

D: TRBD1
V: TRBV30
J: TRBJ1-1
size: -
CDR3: CAGDRLNTEAFF
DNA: TGTGCCGGGGACAGGTTGAACACTGAAGCTTTCTTT

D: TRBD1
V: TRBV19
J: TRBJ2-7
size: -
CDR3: CASRKTGAYEQYF
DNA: TGTGCCAGTAGGAAAACAGGGGCCTACGAGCAGTACTTC

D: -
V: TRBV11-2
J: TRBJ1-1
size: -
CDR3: CASSLDWARSTEAFF
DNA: TGTGCCAGCAGCTTAGATTGGGCGAGGTCCACTGAAGCTTTCTTT

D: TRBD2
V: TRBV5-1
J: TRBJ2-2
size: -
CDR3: CASSYTTAGNTGELFF
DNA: TGCGCCAGCAGCTATACTACAGCGGGAAACACCGGGGAGCTGTTTTTT

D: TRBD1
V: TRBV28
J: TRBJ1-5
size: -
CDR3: CAGRGRSNQPQHF
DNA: TGTGCCGGCAGGGGGCGGAGCAATCAGCCCCAGCATTTT

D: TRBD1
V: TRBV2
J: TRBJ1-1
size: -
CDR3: CASTGTANTEAFF
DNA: TGTGCCAGCACCGGGACAGCGAACACTGAAGCTTTCTTT

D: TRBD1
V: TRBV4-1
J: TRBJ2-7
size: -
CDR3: CASSRGTGTYEQYF
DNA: TGCGCCAGCAGCCGTGGGACAGGGACCTACGAGCAGTACTTC

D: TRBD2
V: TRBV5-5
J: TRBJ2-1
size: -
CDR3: CASSLPRGGNRLADGQFF
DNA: TGTGCCAGCAGCTTGCCTCGCGGGGGGAATAGGCTAGCGGACGGCCAGTTCTTC

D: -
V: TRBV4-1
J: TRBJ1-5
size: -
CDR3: CASSQASQMAGGPQHF
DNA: TGCGCCAGCAGCCAAGCCTCGCAGATGGCCGGGGGGCCCCAGCATTTT

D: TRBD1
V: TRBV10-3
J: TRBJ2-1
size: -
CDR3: CAIRLTGDSNEQFF
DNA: TGTGCCATCAGGTTGACAGGGGATAGCAATGAGCAGTTCTTC

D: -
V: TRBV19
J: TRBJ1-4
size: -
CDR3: CASSIGWTANEKLFF
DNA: TGTGCCAGTAGTATAGGTTGGACGGCAAATGAAAAACTGTTTTTT

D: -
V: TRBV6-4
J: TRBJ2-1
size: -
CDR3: CASSPTYSYNEQFF
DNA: TGTGCCAGCAGTCCAACATACTCCTACAATGAGCAGTTCTTC

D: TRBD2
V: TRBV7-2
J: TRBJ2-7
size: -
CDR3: CASSLAASGGPHEQYF
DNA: TGTGCCAGCAGCTTAGCGGCTAGCGGGGGGCCTCACGAGCAGTACTTC

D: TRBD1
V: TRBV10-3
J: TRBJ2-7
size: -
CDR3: CAISESGQDGQYF
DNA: TGTGCCATCAGTGAGTCGGGACAGGACGGTCAGTACTTC

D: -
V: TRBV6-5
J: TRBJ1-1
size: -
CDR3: CASTSRLGFNTEAFF
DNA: TGTGCCAGCACCTCCCGGCTTGGGTTTAACACTGAAGCTTTCTTT

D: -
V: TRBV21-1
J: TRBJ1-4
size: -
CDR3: CASMGSRELFF
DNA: TGTGCCAGCATGGGGTCGCGGGAACTGTTTTTT

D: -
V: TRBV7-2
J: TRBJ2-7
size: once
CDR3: CASSLATGSYEQYF
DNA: TGTGCCAGCAGCTTAGCAACAGGGTCCTACGAGCAGTACTTC

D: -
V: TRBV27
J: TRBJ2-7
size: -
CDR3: CASSRKGYEQYF
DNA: TGTGCCAGCAGCCGTAAGGGGTACGAGCAGTACTTC

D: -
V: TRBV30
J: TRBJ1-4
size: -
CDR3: CAWSVNRNEKLFF
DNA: TGTGCCTGGAGTGTCAACAGGAATGAAAAACTGTTTTTT

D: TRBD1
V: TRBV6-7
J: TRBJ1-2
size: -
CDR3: CATSGRSPKDRVGYTF
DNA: TGTGCCACCTCCGGTAGGTCTCCAAAAGACAGGGTTGGCTACACCTTC

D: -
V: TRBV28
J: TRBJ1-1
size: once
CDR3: CASSRSGTVNTEAFF
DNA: TGTGCCAGCAGTCGTTCGGGCACGGTGAACACTGAAGCTTTCTTT

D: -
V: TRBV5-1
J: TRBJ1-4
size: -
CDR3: CASSLDPSEKLFF
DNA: TGCGCCAGCAGCTTGGATCCCAGTGAAAAACTGTTTTTT

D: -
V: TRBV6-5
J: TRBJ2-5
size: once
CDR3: CASSRGAETQYF
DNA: TGTGCCAGCAGCAGGGGTGCCGAGACCCAGTACTTC

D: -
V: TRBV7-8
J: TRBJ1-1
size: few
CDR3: CASSLQGTTEAFF
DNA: TGTGCCAGCAGCTTACAGGGTACCACTGAAGCTTTCTTT

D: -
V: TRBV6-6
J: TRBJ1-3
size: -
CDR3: CASRELGSGAGNTIYF
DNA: TGTGCCAGCAGGGAGTTAGGCTCAGGGGCCGGAAACACCATATATTTT

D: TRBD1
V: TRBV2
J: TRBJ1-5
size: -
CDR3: CASSGQGNNQPQHF
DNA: TGTGCCAGCAGCGGACAGGGAAACAATCAGCCCCAGCATTTT

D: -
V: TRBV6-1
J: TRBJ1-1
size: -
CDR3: CASSARGQAEAFF
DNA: TGTGCCAGCAGTGCCCGAGGGCAGGCTGAAGCTTTCTTT

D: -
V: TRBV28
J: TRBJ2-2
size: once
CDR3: CASSYPPLFQGSTNTGELFF
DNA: TGTGCCAGCAGTTATCCTCCTCTCTTCCAGGGGTCTACTAACACCGGGGAGCTGTTTTTT

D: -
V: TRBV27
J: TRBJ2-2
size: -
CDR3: CASTARGGELFF
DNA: TGTGCCAGCACCGCTCGGGGCGGGGAGCTGTTTTTT

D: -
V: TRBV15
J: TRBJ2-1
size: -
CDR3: CATSRDWNEQFF
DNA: TGTGCCACCAGCAGAGATTGGAATGAGCAGTTCTTC

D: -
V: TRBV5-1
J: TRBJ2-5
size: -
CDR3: CASSPEGGETQYF
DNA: TGCGCCAGCAGCCCCGAGGGGGGGGAGACCCAGTACTTC

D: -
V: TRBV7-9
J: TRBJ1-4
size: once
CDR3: CASSLGETTNEKLFF
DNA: TGTGCCAGCAGCTTAGGAGAAACAACTAATGAAAAACTGTTTTTT

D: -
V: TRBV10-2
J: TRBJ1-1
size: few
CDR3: CASSDRMNTEAFF
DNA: TGCGCCAGCAGCGACAGGATGAACACTGAAGCTTTCTTT

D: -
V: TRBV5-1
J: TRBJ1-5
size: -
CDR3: CASSLGSGNQPQHF
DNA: TGCGCCAGCAGCTTGGGGTCGGGCAATCAGCCCCAGCATTTT

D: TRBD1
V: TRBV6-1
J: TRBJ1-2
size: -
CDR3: CASRDRDRGSGYTF
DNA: TGTGCCAGCAGGGACCGGGACAGGGGGTCCGGCTACACCTTC

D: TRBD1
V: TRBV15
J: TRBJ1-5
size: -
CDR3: CATSTGTGGMPQHF
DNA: TGTGCCACCAGCACCGGGACAGGGGGCATGCCCCAGCATTTT

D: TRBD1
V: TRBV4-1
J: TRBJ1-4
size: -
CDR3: CASSRDGQGADEKLFF
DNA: TGCGCCAGCAGCCGCGATGGACAGGGGGCGGACGAAAAACTGTTTTTT

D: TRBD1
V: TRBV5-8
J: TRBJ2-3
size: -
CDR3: CATNRGSDTQYF
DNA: TGTGCCACCAACAGGGGTTCAGATACGCAGTATTTT

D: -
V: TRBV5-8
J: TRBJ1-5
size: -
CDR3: CASSLGGGNQPQHF
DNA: TGTGCCAGCAGCTTGGGGGGTGGCAATCAGCCCCAGCATTTT

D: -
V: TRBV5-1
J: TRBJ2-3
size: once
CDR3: CASSLPTDTQYF
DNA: TGCGCCAGCAGCTTGCCCACAGATACGCAGTATTTT

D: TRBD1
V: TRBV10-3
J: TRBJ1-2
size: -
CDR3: CAISPTGGNYGYTF
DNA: TGTGCCATCAGTCCGACAGGGGGGAACTATGGCTACACCTTC

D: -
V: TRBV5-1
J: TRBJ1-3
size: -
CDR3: CASSARQFDGGNTIYF
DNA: TGCGCCAGCAGCGCCCGACAGTTCGACGGAGGAAACACCATATATTTT

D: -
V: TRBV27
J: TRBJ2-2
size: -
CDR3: CASSYRGRGELFF
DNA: TGTGCCAGCAGTTATAGAGGCCGGGGGGAGCTGTTTTTT

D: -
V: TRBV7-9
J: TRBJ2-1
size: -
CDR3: CASSPLGILSEQFF
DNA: TGTGCCAGCAGCCCATTGGGGATTTTGAGTGAGCAGTTCTTC